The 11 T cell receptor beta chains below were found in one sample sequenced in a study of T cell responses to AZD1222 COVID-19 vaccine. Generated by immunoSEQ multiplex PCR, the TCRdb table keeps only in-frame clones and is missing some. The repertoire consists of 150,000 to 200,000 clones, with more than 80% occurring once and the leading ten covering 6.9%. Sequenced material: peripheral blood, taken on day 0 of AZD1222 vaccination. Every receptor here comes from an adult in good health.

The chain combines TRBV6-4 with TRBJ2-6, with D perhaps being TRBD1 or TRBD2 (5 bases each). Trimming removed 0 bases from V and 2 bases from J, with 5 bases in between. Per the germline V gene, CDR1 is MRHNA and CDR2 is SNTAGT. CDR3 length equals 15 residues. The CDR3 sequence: CASSDSGAGANVLTF. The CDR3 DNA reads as TGTGCCAGCAGTGACTCGGGGGCTGGGGCCAACGTCCTGACTTTC.

CDR3 sequence (DNA): TGTGCCAGCGAGGGGTACAATGAGCAGTTCTTC. It codes for CASEGYNEQFF. This rearrangement joins TRBV7-2 to TRBJ2-1; D assignment may be TRBD1 or TRBD2 (5 bases each). The CDR3 length is 11 residues. Germline V lookup: CDR1 SGHTA, CDR2 FQGNSA. V was clipped by 8 bases and J by 4 bases, with 6 bases between them. Full variable domain (outside the CDR3, taken from reference TRBV7-2 and TRBJ2-1): GAGVSQSPSNKVTEKGKDVELRCDPISGHTALYWYRQSLGQGLEFLIYFQGNSAPDKSGLPSDRFSAERTGGSVSTLTIQRTQQEDSAVYLCASEGYNEQFFGPGTRLTVL.

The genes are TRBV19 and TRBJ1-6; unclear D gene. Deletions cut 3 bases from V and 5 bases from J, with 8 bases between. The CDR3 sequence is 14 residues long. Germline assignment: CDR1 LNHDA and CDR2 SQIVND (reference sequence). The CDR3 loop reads CASSMWQDNSPLHF. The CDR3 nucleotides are TGTGCCAGTAGTATGTGGCAGGATAATTCACCCCTCCACTTT.

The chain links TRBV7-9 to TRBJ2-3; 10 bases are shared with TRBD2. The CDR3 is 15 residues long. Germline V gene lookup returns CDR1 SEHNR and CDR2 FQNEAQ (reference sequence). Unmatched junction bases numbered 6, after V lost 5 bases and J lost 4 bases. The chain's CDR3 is CASSPSGGVPDTQYF. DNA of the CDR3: TGTGCCAGCAGCCCTAGCGGGGGCGTCCCAGATACGCAGTATTTT.

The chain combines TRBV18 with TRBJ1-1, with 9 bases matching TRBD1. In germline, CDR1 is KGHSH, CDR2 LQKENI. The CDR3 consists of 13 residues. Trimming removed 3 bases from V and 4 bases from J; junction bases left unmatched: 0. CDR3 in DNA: TGTGCCAGCTCACCGGACAGGGGCACTGAAGCTTTCTTT. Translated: CASSPDRGTEAFF. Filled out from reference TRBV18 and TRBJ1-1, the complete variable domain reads NAGVMQNPRHLVRRRGQEARLRCSPMKGHSHVYWYRQLPEEGLKFMVYLQKENIIDESGMPKERFSAEFPKEGPSILRIQQVVRGDSAAYFCASSPDRGTEAFFGQGTRLTVV.

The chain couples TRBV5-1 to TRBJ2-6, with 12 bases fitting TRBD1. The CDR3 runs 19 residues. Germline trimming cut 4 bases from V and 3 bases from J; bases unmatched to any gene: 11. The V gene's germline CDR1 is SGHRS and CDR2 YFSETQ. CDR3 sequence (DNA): TGCGCCAGCAGCCAAGCCCCGGGACAGGGGGCGTTTGGGGCCAACGTCCTGACTTTC. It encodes CASSQAPGQGAFGANVLTF.

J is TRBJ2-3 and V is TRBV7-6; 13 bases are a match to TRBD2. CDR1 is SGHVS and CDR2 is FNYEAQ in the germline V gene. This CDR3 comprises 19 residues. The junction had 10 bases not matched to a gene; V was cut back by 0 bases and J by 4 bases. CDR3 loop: CASSLALRLAGGGADTQYF. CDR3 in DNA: TGTGCCAGCAGCTTAGCGCTGCGACTAGCGGGGGGAGGGGCAGATACGCAGTATTTT.

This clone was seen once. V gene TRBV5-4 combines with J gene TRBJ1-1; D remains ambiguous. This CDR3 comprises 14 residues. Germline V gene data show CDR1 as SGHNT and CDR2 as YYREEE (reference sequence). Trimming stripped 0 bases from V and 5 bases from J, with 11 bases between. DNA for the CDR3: TGTGCCAGCAGCTTGGGAGGGTTGGGGACTGAAGCTTTCTTT. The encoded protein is CASSLGGLGTEAFF.

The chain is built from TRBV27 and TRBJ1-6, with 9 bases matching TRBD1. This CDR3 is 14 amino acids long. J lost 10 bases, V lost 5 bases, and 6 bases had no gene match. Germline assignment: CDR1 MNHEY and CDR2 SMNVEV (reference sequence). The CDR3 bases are TGTGCCAGCAGTCCCCGGGGACAGGGATCACCCCTCCACTTT. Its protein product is CASSPRGQGSPLHF.

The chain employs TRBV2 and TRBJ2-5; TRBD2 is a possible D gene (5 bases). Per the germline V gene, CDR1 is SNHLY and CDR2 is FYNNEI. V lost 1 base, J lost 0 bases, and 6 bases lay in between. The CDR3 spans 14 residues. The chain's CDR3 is CASSEGTDQETQYF. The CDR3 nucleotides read TGTGCCAGCAGTGAAGGGACTGACCAAGAGACCCAGTACTTC.

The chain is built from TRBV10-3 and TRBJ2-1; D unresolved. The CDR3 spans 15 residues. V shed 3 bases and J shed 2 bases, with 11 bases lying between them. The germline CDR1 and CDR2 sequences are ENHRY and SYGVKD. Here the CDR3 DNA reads TGTGCCATCAGTGACGACAACAGAGCCTACAATGAGCAGTTCTTC. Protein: CAISDDNRAYNEQFF.